This T cell receptor delta chain was observed in a study of γδ T cells in repeated Plasmodium falciparum infection. About the research overall: Each infection was followed by sampling at 21 days, plus baseline and some pre-infection draws. Broader study findings: Compared with Australian children, Malian Vdelta2-negative repertoires seemed more clonal, less diverse, less shared. Repeated controlled infections reportedly drove waves of new clonotype selection in Vdelta2-negative, mostly Vdelta1+, gammadelta repertoires.

TCRdb processed the multiplex PCR reads again with the CATT caller. The data hold 45,000 to 70,000 delta-chain clones, with approximately 1.7% observed a single time. Bulk repertoires came from Vgamma9/Vdelta2+ or Vdelta2-negative gammadelta T cells flow-sorted from PBMC. This clone was observed a handful of times. The antigen is unknown. One base separates it from a far larger clone, so it is likely a read error. Other DNA sequences in the same sample also yield this CDR3. Per germline, CDR1 GEAIGNYY and CDR2 EKD. The CDR3 length is 18 residues. The V gene reported is TRDV2; the J gene is uncalled; no check of the table's D call, TRDD3, against the DNA was made. This TCR was sampled from a pool of human donors (malaria-infected and uninfected, not separated). The sequenced sample was gamma-delta T cells from blood. CDR3 region: CACDTISPRGILTDKLIF. The CDR3 bases are TGTGCCTGTGACACCATATCGCCCCGGGGGATCCTAACCGATAAACTCATCTTC.